These 16 T cell receptor beta chains share one sample of origin, sequenced in a study of shared clonotypes between healthy human individuals. Repertoires were generated with immunoSEQ multiplex PCR, while TCRdb's copy carries only in-frame clones and drops some. Found here are about 1,500,000 clones, roughly 96% of them singletons; the top ten hold over 1%. Sequenced: naive CD4+ T cells sorted from blood. The subset was: CD45RA+ positively selected. The receptors shown here come from a man between 25 and 39 years old in good health.

This clone was seen only once. The chain joins TRBV6-1 to TRBJ1-2; tentatively, D is TRBD1 (6 bases). There are 13 residues in the CDR3. With 3 bases removed from V and 7 bases from J, the gap between germline ends came to 12 bases. In germline, CDR1 is MNHNS, CDR2 SASEGT. Written as DNA, the CDR3 is TGTGCCAGCAGTGATGGGGGCGCATCTGGCTACACCTTC. Protein product: CASSDGGASGYTF.

With regard to this clone: Other DNA sequences within the sample encode an identical CDR3. This chain connects TRBV18 to TRBJ2-5; perhaps TRBD2 as D (5 bases). The CDR3 is made up of 13 amino acids. The V gene's germline CDR1 is KGHSH and CDR2 LQKENI. V was shortened by 2 bases and J by 5 bases, with 9 bases between the two germline ends. The chain's CDR3 is CASSPAGQETQYF. CDR3 nucleotide sequence: TGTGCCAGCTCACCAGCGGGCCAGGAGACCCAGTACTTC.

This clone appeared a single time. This chain joins TRBV6-1 and TRBJ1-5; D ambiguous. Germline CDR1 MNHNS, CDR2 SASEGT. The V end lost 8 bases, the J end lost 6 bases, and 11 bases lay between the germline ends. This CDR3 contains 12 residues. The CDR3, as DNA: TGTGCCAGCGGAAAGGAGATTCAGCCCCAGCATTTT. Translated, it gives CASGKEIQPQHF.

J is TRBJ2-7 and V is TRBV5-8; the D is unclear. Germline CDR1 SGHTS, CDR2 YDEGEE. Deletions cut 2 bases from V and 2 bases from J, with 8 bases between. The CDR3 consists of 13 residues. The DNA of the CDR3 is TGTGCCAGCAGCTTACAAGGGACCTACGAGCAGTACTTC. As protein: CASSLQGTYEQYF.

The chain couples TRBV29-1 to TRBJ2-3, with a weak D call TRBD2 (6 bases). This CDR3 contains 13 residues. With 6 bases removed from V and 0 bases from J, the gap between germline ends came to 10 bases. Germline CDR1 and CDR2: SQVTM and ANQGSEA. This chain's CDR3 is CSVKGTSTDTQYF. The CDR3 coding sequence is TGCAGCGTGAAGGGGACTAGCACAGATACGCAGTATTTT.

The chain carries TRBV5-4 and TRBJ2-4; 15 bases line up with TRBD2. The germline CDR1 and CDR2 sequences are SGHNT and YYREEE (reference sequence). The CDR3 runs 18 residues. Losses at the gene ends were 0 bases for V and 8 bases for J; bases not matched to a gene: 9. The CDR3: CASSLGPGLAGGGDIQYF. The DNA for the CDR3 is TGTGCCAGCAGCTTGGGCCCGGGACTAGCGGGAGGTGGAGACATTCAGTACTTC. Variable domain in full (rest from reference TRBV5-4 and TRBJ2-4): ETGVTQSPTHLIKTRGQQVTLRCSSQSGHNTVSWYQQALGQGPQFIFQYYREEENGRGNFPPRFSGLQFPNYSSELNVNALELDDSALYLCASSLGPGLAGGGDIQYFGAGTRLSVL.

V usage is TRBV30 and J usage is TRBJ2-7; 9 bases line up with TRBD1. CDR3 length: 14 residues. J lost 2 bases, V lost 4 bases, and 6 bases had no gene match. CDR1 is GTSNPN, CDR2 SVGIG, per germline (reference sequence). The CDR3 DNA follows: TGTGCCTGGAACAAGGGGACAGGGACCTACGAGCAGTACTTC. It is translated as CAWNKGTGTYEQYF.

The chain is built from TRBV27 and TRBJ1-5; 8 bases fit TRBD1. Germline V gene lookup returns CDR1 MNHEY and CDR2 SMNVEV (reference sequence). The V segment lost 3 bases and the J segment 4 bases; nucleotides outside the gene matches: 5. The CDR3 sequence is 15 residues long. CDR3 sequence (DNA): TGTGCCAGCAGTTTTATACAGGGGGGTAATCAGCCCCAGCATTTT. Protein product: CASSFIQGGNQPQHF.

The genes are TRBV5-6 and TRBJ1-3; tentative D call: TRBD1 (5 bases). CDR1 SGHDT and CDR2 YYEEEE come from the germline V gene. V lost 5 bases and J lost 0, with 18 bases in between. The CDR3 spans 17 residues. The CDR3 region has the DNA TGTGCCAGCAGTCTTTTTTGGGGACTAAACTCTGGAAACACCATATATTTT. Residues: CASSLFWGLNSGNTIYF.

This chain uses TRBV5-4 with TRBJ2-3; TRBD2 aligns across 8 bases. Germline loops: CDR1 SGHNT, CDR2 YYREEE (reference sequence). Trimming at V came to 4 bases and at J to 7 bases, leaving 17 bases not matched to a gene. The CDR3 extends over 17 amino acids. The CDR3 DNA sequence: TGTGCCAGCAGCCCTCAATCTGGGACTAGGGCTCTATATACGCAGTATTTT. Protein: CASSPQSGTRALYTQYF.

This clone has a single count. This chain connects TRBV7-8 to TRBJ1-5; D is unclear. CDR3 length: 16 residues. Germline CDR1 reads SGHVS; CDR2 reads FQNEAQ. The V and J ends lost 1 base and 0 bases respectively, with 10 bases between them. The CDR3 spells CASSLVGRNSNQPQHF. In DNA form, the CDR3 reads TGTGCCAGCAGCTTAGTGGGGAGGAATAGCAATCAGCCCCAGCATTTT.

The genes are TRBV29-1 and TRBJ2-1; 8 bases are a match to TRBD2. After removal of 7 bases from V and 1 base from J, the junction contained 3 bases not matched to a gene. There are 13 residues in the CDR3. Germline assignment: CDR1 SQVTM and CDR2 ANQGSEA. The CDR3 DNA follows: TGCAGCGATAGCGGGAAGTCCTACAATGAGCAGTTCTTC. Its translation: CSDSGKSYNEQFF.

The chain recombines TRBV12-2 with TRBJ2-6; TRBD1, the table's D call, lacks a check against the DNA. TRBV12-2 is a documented pseudogene. The CDR3 length is 18 residues. The CDR3 nucleotides are TGTGCAAGTCGCTGGAGGGGACAGGGTAGGCGAGGGGCCAACGTCCTGACTTTC. Protein product: CASRWRGQGRRGANVLTF.

The chain couples TRBV11-2 to TRBJ1-1; weak D call: TRBD1 (6 bases). V lost 4 bases and J lost 8, with 14 bases in between. The length of the CDR3 is 13 residues. The V gene's germline CDR1 is SGHAT and CDR2 FQNNGV. CDR3 nucleotide sequence: TGTGCCAGCAGCTCACCGGGACAAAAAGAAGCTTTCTTT. Its protein is CASSSPGQKEAFF.

As concerns this clone: One end of the junction does not line up with germline, which may come from a read error. The chain has TRBV5-1 and TRBJ2-1; 9 nucleotides align to TRBD2. Germline CDR1 and CDR2: SGHRS and YFSETQ. The CDR3 loop spans 13 amino acids. DNA of the CDR3: TGCGCCAGCAGCTTACCTAGCGGGGTTCAATGTGTCTTC. Translation gives CASSLPSGVQCVF.

The chain is built from TRBV5-1 and TRBJ1-3, with a weak D call TRBD1 (6 bases). CDR1 is SGHRS, CDR2 YFSETQ, per germline. Trimming removed 5 bases from V and 0 bases from J, with 18 bases in between. This CDR3 is 17 amino acids long. CDR3 residues: CASSPVTGTHSGNTIYF. CDR3 sequence (DNA): TGCGCCAGCAGTCCTGTAACCGGGACACACTCTGGAAACACCATATATTTT.